Following are 26 T cell receptor beta chains from one sample sequenced in a study of T cells in Graves' hyperthyroidism and ophthalmopathy (dated by TCRdb to the late 2010s). Receptors were amplified or captured by multiplex PCR. Reads for this sample came from an Illumina HiSeq 2000. The TCR beta CDR3 regions were amplified from RNA transcripts. A first-round RT-PCR of the TCR CDR3 used the HTBI primer set with the Qiagen OneStep RT-PCR kit. TCRdb redid the processing of the public reads, applying fastp at Q25 and MiXCR, and retained in-frame beta chains. CDR3 protein duplicates are merged, each entry listing the most common genes and DNA. The sample data list approximately 400,000 distinct CDR3 sequences, and less than 20% of these were observed just once. The ten largest clonotypes hold over 12% of the sample. The sequenced sample consisted of blood. The receptors here all came from a woman younger than 35 with Graves' hyperthyroidism.

The sample holds many counts of this clonotype. The chain uses TRBV7-3 and TRBJ2-1; D remains unclear. V dropped 0 bases and J dropped 4 bases, with 1 base sitting between them. Germline V CDR1 and CDR2: SGHTA, FQGTGA. This CDR3 has 12 residues. CDR3 sequence (DNA): TGTGCCAGCAGCTTAACGTACAATGAGCAGTTCTTC. Translating gives CASSLTYNEQFF.

The chain joins TRBV20-1 to TRBJ1-6, with a possible D match to TRBD1 (5 bases). V lost 5 bases and J 14 bases, leaving 19 bases between the germline ends. The CDR3 is 13 amino acids. The germline CDR1 and CDR2 sequences are DFQATT and SNEGSKA (reference sequence). CDR3 sequence: CSAGGGKGETLHF. The CDR3 DNA sequence: TGCAGTGCTGGGGGAGGGAAGGGTGAAACCCTCCACTTT.

This clonotype was seen at least ten times. The CDR3 DNA is TGTGCCAGCAGTCGGACAGGGGAGGTGGAGGAGACCCAGTACTTC. As protein: CASSRTGEVEETQYF. The chain has TRBV12-3 or TRBV12-4 and TRBJ2-5; 9 nucleotides agree with TRBD1. This CDR3 region has 15 residues. The V segment lost 5 bases and the J segment 5 bases; nucleotides outside the gene matches: 9.

This clonotype has a count of ten or more. The chain joins TRBV12-3 or TRBV12-4 to TRBJ1-5, with 10 bases matching TRBD1. The ends lost 0 bases at V and 2 bases at J; junction bases unmatched: 4. The CDR3 runs to 17 residues. The CDR3 loop reads CASSLALTGGGNQPQHF. DNA for the CDR3: TGTGCCAGCAGTTTAGCCTTGACAGGGGGCGGCAATCAGCCCCAGCATTTT.

This clonotype occurred many times. The chain combines TRBV28 with TRBJ2-1; D is perhaps TRBD2 (6 bases). The CDR3 loop spans 15 amino acids. Germline CDR1 reads MDHEN; CDR2 reads SYDVKM. V was cut by 2 bases and J by 10 bases, with 18 bases left in between. The CDR3 nucleotides read TGTGCCAGCAGTTTACAGGAGGGCCTCATGAACGAGCAGTTCTTC. Encoded protein: CASSLQEGLMNEQFF. Variable domain in full (rest from reference TRBV28 and TRBJ2-1): DVKVTQSSRYLVKRTGEKVFLECVQDMDHENMFWYRQDPGLGLRLIYFSYDVKMKEKGDIPEGYSVSREKKERFSLILESASTNQTSMYLCASSLQEGLMNEQFFGPGTRLTVL.

The CDR3 DNA reads TGCAGTGCTAGAGTTGCGGGGGACCTCACAGATACGCAGTATTTT. It encodes CSARVAGDLTDTQYF. The chain combines TRBV20-1 with TRBJ2-3, with 7 positions matching TRBD2. The germline gives CDR1 DFQATT, CDR2 SNEGSKA (reference sequence). The CDR3 has 15 amino acids. Trimming at V came to 1 base and at J to 2 bases, leaving 6 bases not matched to a gene.

This clonotype was counted at least ten times. The chain links TRBV7-9 to TRBJ2-1; a possible D gene is TRBD2 (5 bases). Germline CDR1 reads SEHNR; CDR2 reads FQNEAQ (reference sequence). The CDR3 is 12 amino acids. Trimming stripped 5 bases from V and 12 bases from J, with 14 bases between. The CDR3 loop is CASSPDFPGQFF. CDR3 bases: TGTGCCAGCAGCCCGGACTTCCCAGGGCAGTTCTTC.

At least ten counts were recorded for this clonotype. The chain links TRBV27 to TRBJ2-5; D tentatively fits TRBD1 or TRBD2 (5 bases each). The CDR3 extends over 14 amino acids. V was cut by 4 bases and J by 7 bases, with 16 bases left in between. Germline V CDR1 and CDR2: MNHEY, SMNVEV (reference sequence). The CDR3 region is CASSSMGVTGTQYF. The CDR3 bases are TGTGCCAGCAGTTCAATGGGGGTGACGGGGACCCAGTACTTC.

This clonotype came up many times. This chain joins TRBV28 and TRBJ2-7; possibly TRBD1 for D (6 bases). Germline V CDR1 and CDR2: MDHEN, SYDVKM. V lost 4 bases and J lost 1, with 14 bases in between. The CDR3 spans 15 residues. This chain's CDR3 is CASSSRTAISYEQYF. Written as DNA, the CDR3 is TGTGCCAGCAGTTCCCGGACAGCTATATCCTACGAGCAGTACTTC.

V and J are TRBV29-1 and TRBJ2-1, with TRBD2 matching over 13 bases. The CDR3 extends over 16 amino acids. Germline CDR1 and CDR2: SQVTM and ANQGSEA. With V trimmed by 8 bases and J by 0 bases, 7 bases remained unmatched. The CDR3 region is CSSGLAGRSSYNEQFF. The CDR3 bases are TGCAGCTCGGGACTAGCGGGGAGGTCCTCCTACAATGAGCAGTTCTTC.

With respect to this clonotype: A far larger clone is a single base away, which makes a read error likely. The chain recombines TRBV7-2 with TRBJ2-7; possible D gene TRBD1, 5 bases. V was shortened by 8 bases and J by 3 bases, with 11 bases between the two germline ends. The CDR3 spans 12 residues. Germline V lookup: CDR1 SGHTA, CDR2 FQGNSA. The chain's CDR3 is CASGPDSYEQYF. The CDR3 bases are TGTGCCAGCGGCCCAGACAGCTACGAGCAGTACTTC. Full variable domain (remainder filled in from reference TRBV7-2 and TRBJ2-7): GAGVSQSPSNKVTEKGKDVELRCDPISGHTALYWYRQSLGQGLEFLIYFQGNSAPDKSGLPSDRFSAERTGGSVSTLTIQRTQQEDSAVYLCASGPDSYEQYFGPGTRLTVT.

The sample holds many counts of this clonotype. V is TRBV6-2 or TRBV6-3 and J is TRBJ1-5; 8 nucleotides agree with TRBD1. The CDR3 totals 16 residues. Germline V gene sequence: CDR1 MNHEY, CDR2 SVGEGT. Unmatched junction bases numbered 11, after V lost 6 bases and J lost 4 bases. CDR3 bases: TGTGCCAGCAGCCTCCCAAGAGACAGGGGTAATCAGCCCCAGCATTTT. The encoded protein is CASSLPRDRGNQPQHF.

Ten or more counts support this clonotype. The chain joins TRBV28 to TRBJ1-1; no reliable D call. Germline lookup yields CDR1 MDHEN and CDR2 SYDVKM. V gave up 3 bases and J gave up 5 bases, with 7 bases separating them. The length of the CDR3 is 12 residues. Written as DNA, the CDR3 is TGTGCCAGCAGTTTGTGGACTACTGAAGCTTTCTTT. Its translation: CASSLWTTEAFF.

This clonotype was detected only a few times. A read error is likely, as this CDR3 ends without the conserved phenylalanine or tryptophan. The chain is built from TRBV15 and TRBJ1-1; D perhaps matches TRBD1 (6 bases). The germline CDR1 and CDR2 sequences are LNHNV and YYDKDF (reference sequence). Trimming stripped 0 bases from V and 8 bases from J, with 16 bases between. This CDR3 region has 15 residues. The CDR3 spells CATSRENAPGQEAFI. CDR3 DNA: TGTGCCACCAGCAGAGAAAACGCTCCGGGACAAGAAGCTTTCATT.

A few counts support this clonotype. J is TRBJ1-3 and V is TRBV20-1, with D possibly being TRBD1 (5 bases). The CDR3 length is 14 residues. V was cut by 3 bases and J by 0 bases, with 9 bases left in between. Germline V gene lookup returns CDR1 DFQATT and CDR2 SNEGSKA (reference sequence). CDR3 protein: CSASHRHSGNTIYF. The CDR3 DNA reads TGCAGTGCTAGCCACAGGCACTCTGGAAACACCATATATTTT.

This chain joins TRBV13 and TRBJ2-7; D is unresolved. The CDR3 totals 14 residues. V was trimmed by 1 base and J by 3 bases, leaving 10 bases between them. Germline values: CDR1 PRHDT, CDR2 FYEKMQ (reference sequence). In nucleotides, the CDR3 is TGTGCCAGCAGCTTAGAGGGCAGAAACTACGAGCAGTACTTC. The encoded protein is CASSLEGRNYEQYF.

Many counts were recorded for this clonotype. V and J are TRBV9 and TRBJ2-1, with D possibly matching TRBD2 (6 bases). There are 16 residues in the CDR3. The germline CDR1 and CDR2 sequences are SGDLS and YYNGEE. Trimming shortened V by 4 bases and J by 2 bases, and 16 bases separated the two germline ends. CDR3: CASSTRRDSAYNEQFF. In DNA form, the CDR3 reads TGTGCCAGCAGCACCCGACGGGACTCTGCCTACAATGAGCAGTTCTTC. The full variable domain, its missing parts supplied by reference TRBV9 and TRBJ2-1, is DSGVTQTPKHLITATGQRVTLRCSPRSGDLSVYWYQQSLDQGLQFLIQYYNGEERAKGNILERFSAQQFPDLHSELNLSSLELGDSALYFCASSTRRDSAYNEQFFGPGTRLTVL.

This clonotype was recorded at least ten times. The V gene is TRBV6-2 or TRBV6-3, the J gene TRBJ2-5, with D uncertain. There are 12 residues in the CDR3. Germline V gene sequence: CDR1 MNHEY, CDR2 SVGEGT. With 6 bases removed from V and 13 bases from J, the gap between germline ends came to 18 bases. As DNA, the CDR3 is TGTGCCAGCAGCCCAAGGGCCCTCCCTTGGTACTTC. It is translated as CASSPRALPWYF.

Ten or more counts support this clonotype. V is TRBV2 and J is TRBJ2-7; 8 nucleotides align to TRBD2. The CDR3 loop spans 15 amino acids. J lost 4 bases, V lost 3 bases, and 8 bases had no gene match. Germline V gives CDR1 SNHLY, CDR2 FYNNEI. CDR3 sequence (DNA): TGTGCCAGCAGTGATCGGGCTAGCGGGCGATACGAGCAGTACTTC. Its protein is CASSDRASGRYEQYF.

The chain is built from TRBV2 and TRBJ2-5; D uncertain. Deletions cut 7 bases from V and 3 bases from J, with 9 bases between. This CDR3 is built from 12 residues. The germline V gene has CDR1 SNHLY and CDR2 FYNNEI. In nucleotides, the CDR3 is TGTGCCAGCATCCCGACTGAAGAGACCCAGTACTTC. Amino acid sequence: CASIPTEETQYF.

This sequence joins TRBV5-4 and TRBJ1-1, with TRBD1 as a possible D gene (6 bases). The CDR3 length is 16 residues. The V gene's germline CDR1 is SGHNT and CDR2 YYREEE (reference sequence). V lost 4 bases and J lost 0, with 16 bases in between. The CDR3 coding sequence is TGTGCCAGCAGCCTGCAGGGGCGACCCTTGAACACTGAAGCTTTCTTT. It specifies CASSLQGRPLNTEAFF.

The chain links TRBV4-3 to TRBJ1-4, with 7 positions matching TRBD1. Germline V gives CDR1 LGHNA, CDR2 YSLEER. The CDR3 has 14 amino acids. V was clipped by 6 bases and J by 11 bases; unmatched bases: 12. CDR3 sequence: CASSLDRAVVKLFF. CDR3 sequence (DNA): TGCGCCAGCAGTCTCGACAGGGCTGTGGTCAAACTGTTTTTT.

This clonotype was seen repeatedly, ten times or more. This chain uses TRBV12-3 or TRBV12-4 with TRBJ1-1; 7 bases map to TRBD1. The CDR3 is made up of 14 amino acids. V dropped 2 bases and J dropped 10; count of bases not matched to a gene: 10. The CDR3 sequence: CASSLKSGGGGAFF. The CDR3 coding sequence is TGTGCCAGCAGTTTAAAGTCAGGGGGAGGAGGAGCTTTCTTT.

This clonotype was detected a few times. The chain uses TRBV15 and TRBJ1-6; 10 nucleotides align to TRBD1. This CDR3 comprises 17 residues. Germline values: CDR1 LNHNV, CDR2 YYDKDF (reference sequence). V was pared by 4 bases and J by 0 bases, with 3 bases of the junction left unmatched. The chain's CDR3 is CATSNRQGASYNSPLHF. CDR3 nucleotides: TGTGCCACCAGCAATCGACAGGGGGCCTCCTATAATTCACCCCTCCACTTT.

In the case of this clonotype: Being one base from a much bigger clone, this may be a read error. This rearrangement joins TRBV6-1 to TRBJ1-5; D remains unclear. The germline V and J ends were trimmed by 9 bases and 2 bases, with 8 bases remaining between them. CDR3 length: 12 residues. Germline loops: CDR1 MNHNS, CDR2 SASEGT. The CDR3 spells CASNMGNQPQHF. Here the CDR3 DNA reads TGTGCCAGTAATATGGGCAATCAGCCCCAGCATTTT.

This clonotype was detected many times. The J gene is TRBJ2-2, the V gene TRBV20-1, with 11 bases lining up with TRBD1. Germline-derived CDR1 and CDR2 are DFQATT and SNEGSKA (reference sequence). This CDR3 is 14 amino acids long. V lost 6 bases and J lost 5; bases outside the gene matches: 5. The chain's CDR3 is CSAMDRGRTGELFF. In DNA form, the CDR3 reads TGCAGTGCGATGGACAGGGGGCGTACCGGGGAGCTGTTTTTT.